This TCR beta chain stems from a study of blood T cell repertoires in COVID-19. In the study overall: Spain, Italy and the United States supplied samples that represented acute and convalescent COVID-19. Sample material is recorded as cDNA or gDNA derived from T cells, B-cell-depleted T cells, or PBMCs.

Original data processing: Researchers report that nucleated cell counts were estimated from reference gene primer amplification. Profiled with immunoSEQ multiplex PCR; TCRdb holds only in-frame clones, not every one. V and J calls plus clone size are reproduced from that table; the DNA served to infer D and trimming. The sample consists of approximately 130,000 clones, approximately 80% of them appearing once. This clone was found a few times. Germline lookup yields CDR1 KGHSY and CDR2 FQNENV. The CDR3 has 14 residues. The trim removed 2 bases at V and 0 bases at J, leaving 0 bases unmatched. The material sequenced was peripheral blood. The chain joins TRBV16 to TRBJ1-2, with TRBD1 identical over 7 bases. The clonotype originates from a man older than 75 with acute or convalescent COVID-19. CDR3 protein: CASSQGTANYGYTF. Here the CDR3 DNA reads TGTGCCAGCAGCCAAGGGACAGCTAACTATGGCTACACCTTC.